This TCR beta chain appears in the sequencing data of a study of T cells in Graves' hyperthyroidism and ophthalmopathy. What was amplified from RNA transcripts were TCR beta CDR3 regions. HTBI primers drove first-round RT-PCR of the TCR CDR3. TCRdb re-called the multiplex PCR reads with MiXCR, one entry per CDR3 protein. Of under 300,000 distinct CDR3 sequences in the sample, 10% to 15% were seen once. This clonotype was recorded at least ten times. Germline lookup yields CDR1 MDHEN and CDR2 SYDVKM. V was clipped by 3 bases and J by 0 bases, with 12 bases between them. The CDR3 sequence is 15 residues long.

The sample was blood. The chain joins TRBV28 to TRBJ2-7, with D unclear. The sequence came from a woman aged 25 to 45 with Graves' hyperthyroidism that later progressed to Graves' ophthalmopathy. CDR3 amino acids: CASSFRAPSSYEQYF. The CDR3, as DNA: TGTGCCAGCAGTTTTCGCGCCCCGAGCTCCTACGAGCAGTACTTC.